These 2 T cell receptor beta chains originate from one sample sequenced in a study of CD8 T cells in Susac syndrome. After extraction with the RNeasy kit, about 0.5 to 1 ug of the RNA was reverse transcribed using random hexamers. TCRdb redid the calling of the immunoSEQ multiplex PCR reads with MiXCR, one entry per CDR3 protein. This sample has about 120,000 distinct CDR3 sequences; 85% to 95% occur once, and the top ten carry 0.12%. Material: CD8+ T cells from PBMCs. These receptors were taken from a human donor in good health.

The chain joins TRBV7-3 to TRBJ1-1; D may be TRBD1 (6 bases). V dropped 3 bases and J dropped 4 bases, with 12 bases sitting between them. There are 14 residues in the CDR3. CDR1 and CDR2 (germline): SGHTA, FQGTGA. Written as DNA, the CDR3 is TGTGCCAGCAGCTTGGAGGGGGGGACCACTGAAGCTTTCTTT. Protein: CASSLEGGTTEAFF.

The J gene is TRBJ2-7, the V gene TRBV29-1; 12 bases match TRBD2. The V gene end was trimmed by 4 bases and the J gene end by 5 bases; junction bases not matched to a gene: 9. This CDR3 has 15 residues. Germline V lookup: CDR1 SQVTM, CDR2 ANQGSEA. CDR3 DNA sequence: TGCAGCGTTGGCCGCCGACTAGCGGGAGAGCACGAGCAGTACTTC. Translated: CSVGRRLAGEHEQYF.